This entry describes one T cell receptor beta chain. Trimming pared 0 bases from V and 4 bases from J, leaving 13 bases between. The CDR3 runs to 16 residues. Germline-derived CDR1 and CDR2 are LNHDA and SQIVND (reference sequence). The sample comes from a study of blood T cell repertoires in COVID-19. Study at large: Acute and convalescent COVID-19 specimens originated in the United States, Italy and Spain. From T cells, B-cell-depleted T cells, or PBMCs came the material, which was cDNA or gDNA.

Authors' processing steps: By means of reference gene primer amplification, nucleated cell counts were estimated. Method: immunoSEQ multiplex PCR; TCRdb's copy keeps in-frame clones and lacks some. That table is the source of V, J and clone size, and D and trimming were worked out from the DNA. Of about 43,000 clones in the sample, around 90% were seen once. The genes are TRBV19 and TRBJ1-5, with a possible D match to TRBD1 (5 bases). This clonotype originated in a man aged 55 to 70 with active COVID-19. Sequences were obtained from peripheral blood. The CDR3 reads CASSIEEGRRNQPQHF. In DNA form, the CDR3 reads TGTGCCAGTAGTATAGAGGAGGGGCGCAGAAATCAGCCCCAGCATTTT.